Listed here are 17 T cell receptor beta chains from one sample, sequenced in a study of blood T cells in healthy people across ages. With a J-beta primer mix and a sample-barcoded 5' primer, a second PCR ran about 6 to 11 cycles. TCRdb reprocessed the 5' RACE reads with MiXCR, giving one entry per CDR3 protein. This sample yields some 750,000 distinct CDR3 sequences, of which 22% are seen a single time; around 21% belongs to the top ten. The sequenced material came from blood. The receptors shown here come from a man in his 70s in good health.

V is TRBV12-3 or TRBV12-4 and J is TRBJ1-5; D is uncertain. The ends were cut back, 5 bases at V and 9 bases at J, with 17 bases in the middle. The CDR3 is 14 residues long. The CDR3 spells CASSVLGSRGPQHF. CDR3 nucleotide sequence: TGTGCCAGCAGTGTTTTAGGATCGCGAGGGCCCCAGCATTTT.

With regard to this clonotype: Compared with germline, one end of the junction differs, possibly owing to a read error. This chain links TRBV7-9 with TRBJ1-1; a possible D gene is TRBD1 (5 bases). Germline V lookup: CDR1 SEHNR, CDR2 FQNEAQ (reference sequence). The CDR3 runs 11 residues. The CDR3 coding sequence is TGTGCCGGGACGGCTTACACCGAAGCTTTCTTT. Protein sequence: CAGTAYTEAFF.

The count of this clonotype is one. The genes are TRBV24-1 and TRBJ2-3; perhaps D is TRBD1 or TRBD2 (5 bases each). Trimming pared 4 bases from V and 6 bases from J, leaving 13 bases between. The CDR3 runs 14 residues. Germline CDR1 KGHDR, CDR2 SFDVKD. CDR3 DNA sequence: TGTGCCACCAGTGAAGTGGGGGAGTTGGATACGCAGTATTTT. It translates to CATSEVGELDTQYF.

The V gene is TRBV3-1, the J gene TRBJ1-4, with 8 bases identical to TRBD1. Germline V gene lookup returns CDR1 LGHDT and CDR2 YNNKEL (reference sequence). V shed 2 bases and J 6 bases; nucleotides not matched to a gene: 8. The CDR3 extends over 16 amino acids. The CDR3 DNA follows: TGTGCCAGCAGCCAAACCAGGACAGGGTATTATGAAAAACTGTTTTTT. Its translation is CASSQTRTGYYEKLFF.

The chain has TRBV20-1 and TRBJ1-5; TRBD1 is a possible D gene (6 bases). This CDR3 has 13 amino acids. Germline V lookup: CDR1 DFQATT, CDR2 SNEGSKA (reference sequence). V was shortened by 8 bases and J by 3 bases, with 14 bases between the two germline ends. CDR3 loop: CSIGGKDNQPQHF. As DNA, the CDR3 is TGCAGTATAGGGGGTAAGGACAATCAGCCCCAGCATTTT.

The chain has TRBV10-2 and TRBJ2-5; 7 bases agree with TRBD1. The J call may be faulty, since TRBJ2-7 better matches the DNA end. CDR3 length: 14 residues. CDR1 and CDR2 from the germline V gene are WSHSY and SAAADI. The CDR3 DNA sequence: TGCGCCAGCAGTGATTGGGACAGACCCTACGAGCAGTACTTC. It codes for CASSDWDRPYEQYF.

This clonotype was found a few times. The chain carries TRBV18 and TRBJ1-4; D is undetermined. The CDR3 contains 13 residues. In germline, CDR1 is KGHSH, CDR2 LQKENI. V was pared by 6 bases and J by 6 bases, with 11 bases between. Here the CDR3 reads CASSAKGDEKLFF. The CDR3, as DNA: TGTGCCAGCTCGGCAAAGGGAGATGAAAAACTGTTTTTT.

This chain links TRBV30 with TRBJ2-1, with D possibly matching TRBD1 (6 bases). The germline V gene has CDR1 GTSNPN and CDR2 SVGIG (reference sequence). The CDR3 contains 16 residues. Trimming stripped 0 bases from V and 1 base from J, with 13 bases between. The chain's CDR3 is CAWSVPVTGSYNEQFF. The CDR3 nucleotides are TGTGCCTGGAGTGTCCCGGTTACAGGGTCCTACAATGAGCAGTTCTTC.

The V gene is TRBV28, the J gene TRBJ1-4; a possible D gene is TRBD1 (5 bases). CDR3 length: 13 residues. Germline V gene data show CDR1 as MDHEN and CDR2 as SYDVKM. V was pared by 5 bases and J by 12 bases, with 16 bases between. The CDR3 reads CASSARGAAELFF. CDR3 in DNA: TGTGCCAGCAGTGCCCGAGGGGCCGCAGAACTGTTTTTT.

The chain is built from TRBV7-8 and TRBJ1-2, with 7 nucleotides matching TRBD1. The CDR3 is 13 amino acids. Germline CDR1 reads SGHVS; CDR2 reads FQNEAQ. Trimming removed 5 bases from V and 8 bases from J; junction bases left unmatched: 8. In nucleotides, the CDR3 is TGTGCCAGCAGCCCGGACAGGCGAGAGGGCTACACCTTC. Its protein is CASSPDRREGYTF.

This clonotype was recorded at least ten times. The V call is TRBV19, the J call TRBJ2-1; the match to TRBD2 covers 10 bases. The germline V gene has CDR1 LNHDA and CDR2 SQIVND (reference sequence). The CDR3 consists of 15 residues. J gave up 9 bases and V 1 base, and 6 bases lay outside the gene matches. The CDR3 loop reads CASSIASGSWGEQFF. CDR3 DNA: TGTGCCAGTAGTATAGCTAGCGGGAGTTGGGGTGAGCAGTTCTTC.

This clonotype appeared a few times. The genes are TRBV5-5 and TRBJ2-7; D not resolved. V was pared by 1 base and J by 2 bases, with 7 bases between. CDR3 length equals 13 residues. Germline-derived CDR1 and CDR2 are SGHKS and YYEKEE (reference sequence). Written as DNA, the CDR3 is TGTGCCAGCAGCTTGTCCCCAACCTACGAGCAGTACTTC. Translated, it gives CASSLSPTYEQYF.

The CDR3 here is CASSDRGPVVDEQYF. DNA for the CDR3: TGTGCCAGCAGTGACAGGGGGCCCGTCGTAGACGAGCAGTACTTC. The chain recombines TRBV12-3 or TRBV12-4 with TRBJ2-7; 10 bases line up with TRBD1. Trimming took 5 bases from V and 5 from J; bases not matched to a gene: 9. This CDR3 spans 15 amino acids.

This clonotype has only a few counts. This sequence joins TRBV6-6 and TRBJ2-1, with D possibly being TRBD2 (6 bases). There are 15 residues in the CDR3. Germline V gene data show CDR1 as MNHNY and CDR2 as SVGAGI (reference sequence). V was trimmed by 0 bases and J by 6 bases, leaving 12 bases between them. As DNA, the CDR3 is TGTGCCAGCAGTTACTCAATACTAGCAGGCAATGAGCAGTTCTTC. It codes for CASSYSILAGNEQFF.

This clonotype has just a few counts. This CDR3 is CASSFDLGWEFF. The CDR3 region has the DNA TGTGCCAGCAGTTTCGATCTCGGGTGGGAGTTCTTC. The chain carries TRBV6-6 and TRBJ2-1, with no clear D. V lost 4 bases, J lost 14 bases, and 15 bases lay in between. The CDR3 has 12 amino acids. Germline CDR1 is MNHNY and CDR2 is SVGAGI (reference sequence).

The chain couples TRBV9 to TRBJ2-1; D might be TRBD1 or TRBD2, each matching 6 bases. This CDR3 spans 18 amino acids. The V gene's germline CDR1 is SGDLS and CDR2 YYNGEE. Between the trimmed V and J ends, which lost 3 bases and 4 bases, there was a span of 23 bases. The CDR3 DNA sequence: TGTGCCAGCAGCGGCGGGACAAGATATCTTTCGGGTTACAATGAGCAGTTCTTC. This translates into CASSGGTRYLSGYNEQFF.

In this sample, this clonotype turned up many times. The V and J genes are TRBV28 and TRBJ2-3; no reliable D call. The germline CDR1 and CDR2 sequences are MDHEN and SYDVKM. The CDR3 is 13 amino acids. With 8 bases removed from V and 3 bases from J, the gap between germline ends came to 12 bases. The DNA for the CDR3 is TGTGCCAGCCATAGAGACCAAACAGATACGCAGTATTTT. It codes for CASHRDQTDTQYF.